The source of this T cell receptor beta chain is a study of spatial heterogeneity in lung cancer. Comment on this clonotype: Antigen: not known.

Study-wide findings and caveats: Ubiquitous expanded tumor TCRs showed up in blood more at resection than follow-up.

The length of the CDR3 is 11 residues. V lost 6 bases, J lost 1 base, and 4 bases lay in between. The time point is: sample taken at primary tumor resection. Unsorted tumor, nontumor lung tissue or cryopreserved PBMC supplied the whole RNA. About 73 TRACERx patients with early, untreated non-small cell lung cancer donated samples. TCRdb re-analysed the 5' RACE reads in MiXCR, keeping a single row per CDR3 protein. This table holds around 87,000 distinct CDR3 sequences, approximately 12% found once. Here the sequenced sample was PBMCs, taken at surgery. The clonotype was recovered from a male donor with early-stage non-small cell lung cancer. The chain recombines TRBV12-3 or TRBV12-4 with TRBJ2-7, with D hard to call. The CDR3 loop reads CASRLSYEQYF. For the CDR3, the DNA is TGTGCCAGCAGATTGTCCTACGAGCAGTACTTC.